The present TCR beta chain was sequenced within a study of OX40 agonist ivuxolimab in advanced cancers. Study-level background: An anti-OX40 (CD134) antibody with agonistic activity, ivuxolimab, was administered to patients. Patients were over 65% male with ages about 23 to 90, mean about 54. Patients achieving partial responses numbered three: one hepatocellular carcinoma case and two cutaneous melanoma cases.

Profiled with immunoSEQ multiplex PCR; TCRdb holds only in-frame clones, not every one. The table lists over 45,000 clones, roughly 77% of them singletons, with over 1% in the top ten. The study sampled blood at baseline, cycle 4 day 1, and cycle 7 day 1. This CDR3 comprises 11 residues. V was shortened by 9 bases and J by 3 bases, with 6 bases between the two germline ends. CDR1 MNHNY and CDR2 SVGAGI come from the germline V gene (reference sequence). The sequencing used CD4+ or CD8+ T cells sorted from blood, collected in a trial of the OX40 agonist ivuxolimab. The chain is built from TRBV6-6 and TRBJ1-5; D unclear. The clonotype comes from an adult with an advanced solid tumor such as melanoma, head and neck, liver or kidney cancer. The CDR3 loop is CASGNNQPQHF. In DNA, the CDR3 is TGTGCCAGTGGGAACAATCAGCCCCAGCATTTT.